Listed below are T cell receptor beta chains from one sample, sequenced in a study of T cell clones after liver transplantation. Sequenced by immunoSEQ multiplex PCR; TCRdb stores in-frame clones only, minus some. The table includes 53,000 or so clones, 65% to 85% detected once. Sample: CD4+ T cells from blood, taken before liver transplant. These receptors all stem from a human donor who received a liver transplant. Each CDR3 is given with its conserved first and last residue. D genes are given only for firm matches. A row's size may be missing; if present it is once, few, many or a size class.

cdr3_aa cdr3_nt d_call v_call clone_size j_call
CAISESGTTNTGELFF TGTGCCATCAGTGAGTCAGGGACAACGAACACCGGGGAGCTGTTTTTT . TRBV10-3 . TRBJ2-2
CASSLMGSGTDTQYF TGTGCCAGCAGCTTAATGGGGTCGGGCACAGATACGCAGTATTTT . TRBV7-3 . TRBJ2-3
CASSPAGQPNQPQHF TGTGCCAGCAGCCCTGCGGGACAGCCCAATCAGCCCCAGCATTTT TRBD1 TRBV11-2 few TRBJ1-5
CASGPITSMIGTDTQYF TGTGCTAGTGGGCCCATTACATCTATGATAGGCACAGATACGCAGTATTTT . TRBV12-5 . TRBJ2-3
CASSPSGLDNNEQFF TGTGCCAGCAGCCCCTCGGGACTCGACAACAATGAGCAGTTCTTC . TRBV7-9 few TRBJ2-1
CASRQGDYNEQFF TGTGCCAGCAGACAGGGAGACTACAATGAGCAGTTCTTC . TRBV5-5 . TRBJ2-1
CASSEYRTSYTEAFF TGTGCCAGCAGTGAATATAGGACCAGCTACACTGAAGCTTTCTTT . TRBV25-1 . TRBJ1-1
CASNGQGGETQYF TGTGCCAGCAACGGACAGGGCGGAGAGACCCAGTACTTC TRBD1 TRBV25-1 . TRBJ2-5
CASSAGSGSDRETQYF TGTGCCAGCAGCGCCGGGAGCGGGTCGGATAGGGAGACCCAGTACTTC . TRBV9 . TRBJ2-5
CASSLGTGGYIQYF TGTGCCAGCAGCTTAGGGACAGGGGGCTACATTCAGTACTTC TRBD1 TRBV7-2 . TRBJ2-4
CASSGRGNSPLHF TGTGCCAGTAGTGGCAGGGGAAATTCACCCCTCCACTTT . TRBV19 . TRBJ1-6
CASSLTGRVETQYF TGTGCCAGCAGCTTAACGGGGAGGGTTGAGACCCAGTACTTC TRBD2 TRBV7-2 . TRBJ2-5
CASSFIAGGDNEQFF TGTGCCAGCAGCTTTATAGCGGGAGGGGACAATGAGCAGTTCTTC TRBD2 TRBV7-8 . TRBJ2-1
CASSMLASSSYEQYF TGTGCCAGTAGTATGCTAGCGTCTAGCTCCTACGAGCAGTACTTC . TRBV19 . TRBJ2-7
CASSLGQTTEAFF TGTGCCAGCTCACTCGGACAGACCACTGAAGCTTTCTTT . TRBV18 . TRBJ1-1
CASSPTSGRPQSEQYF TGCGCCAGCAGCCCCACTAGCGGGAGGCCCCAAAGCGAGCAGTACTTC TRBD2 TRBV4-3 . TRBJ2-7
CASSGGGANEKLFF TGTGCCAGTAGTGGCGGGGGAGCTAATGAAAAACTGTTTTTT . TRBV19 once TRBJ1-4
CSVDPKETQYF TGCAGCGTTGATCCTAAAGAGACCCAGTACTTC . TRBV29-1 . TRBJ2-5
CASSFPGTASTDTQYF TGTGCCAGCAGCTTTCCCGGGACAGCTAGCACAGATACGCAGTATTTT TRBD1 TRBV5-4 . TRBJ2-3
CASSLVGGGDTEAFF TGTGCCAGCAGCTTAGTCGGGGGAGGGGACACTGAAGCTTTCTTT . TRBV7-2 . TRBJ1-1
CASSILAGGRIDTQYF TGTGCCAGCAGCATCCTAGCGGGGGGCAGGATAGATACGCAGTATTTT TRBD2 TRBV13 . TRBJ2-3
CASSLTPPTRGYTF TGTGCCAGCAGCTTAACCCCACCAACGCGGGGCTACACCTTC . TRBV7-2 . TRBJ1-2
CASSVEGQAAEKLFF TGTGCCAGCAGCGTAGAGGGACAGGCTGCTGAAAAACTGTTTTTT TRBD1 TRBV9 few TRBJ1-4
CAWSLIPFRLFF TGTGCCTGGAGTCTCATCCCCTTTAGGCTGTTTTTT . TRBV30 . TRBJ1-4
CASSRGGYNEQFF TGTGCCAGCTCGAGGGGGGGGTACAATGAGCAGTTCTTC . TRBV6-4 . TRBJ2-1
CASMTSGILNEQFF TGTGCCAGCATGACTAGCGGGATTTTAAATGAGCAGTTCTTC TRBD2 TRBV28 . TRBJ2-1
CASSISGTSGSLTKNIQYF TGTGCCAGCAGTATTTCCGGGACTAGCGGGAGTTTGACCAAAAACATTCAGTACTTC TRBD2 TRBV27 . TRBJ2-4
CASSSWTGVGDTQYF TGTGCCAGCAGTTCATGGACAGGGGTGGGGGATACGCAGTATTTT TRBD1 TRBV27 . TRBJ2-3
CASSPLLGGANGYTF TGTGCCAGCAGCCCCCTTCTGGGCGGGGCCAATGGCTACACCTTC . TRBV7-9 . TRBJ1-2
CASSLAPGRAYEQYF TGTGCCAGCAGCTTAGCGCCGGGCAGGGCCTACGAGCAGTACTTC . TRBV7-2 once TRBJ2-7
CASRQGNNEKLFF TGTGCCAGCAGACAGGGGAATAATGAAAAACTGTTTTTT TRBD1 TRBV28 . TRBJ1-4
CASSPDRGVGYTF TGTGCCAGCTCACCGGACAGGGGAGTTGGCTACACCTTC TRBD1 TRBV18 . TRBJ1-2
CASSLGTPNTGELFF TGTGCCAGCAGCTTAGGGACTCCGAACACCGGGGAGCTGTTTTTT . TRBV7-2 . TRBJ2-2
CASSLTGTNEKLFF TGCGCCAGCAGTCTGACAGGGACTAATGAAAAACTGTTTTTT TRBD1 TRBV5-1 once TRBJ1-4
CASRTGVQEYTF TGTGCCTCAAGAACAGGGGTACAGGAATACACCTTC TRBD1 TRBV19 . TRBJ1-2
CASSSDRDYGYTF TGTGCCAGCAGTTCGGACAGGGACTATGGCTACACCTTC TRBD1 TRBV28 few TRBJ1-2
CASSPGGNYNQPQHF TGTGCCAGCTCACCAGGAGGGAATTACAATCAGCCCCAGCATTTT . TRBV18 . TRBJ1-5
CASSFSAGFNTGELFF TGTGCCAGCAGCTTTTCGGCGGGGTTTAACACCGGGGAGCTGTTTTTT . TRBV7-2 . TRBJ2-2
CASSVGGTRIETQYF TGTGCCAGCAGCGTAGGAGGGACTAGAATTGAGACCCAGTACTTC TRBD2 TRBV9 . TRBJ2-5
CASSLDISYEQYF TGCGCCAGCAGCTTGGACATATCCTACGAGCAGTACTTC . TRBV5-1 . TRBJ2-7
CATRGDRWGEQYF TGCGCCACCCGGGGAGATCGATGGGGCGAGCAGTACTTC . TRBV6-1 . TRBJ2-7
CASRGTGQGASETQYF TGTGCCAGCAGGGGGACCGGACAGGGGGCTTCTGAGACCCAGTACTTC TRBD1 TRBV2 . TRBJ2-5
CASSQGGGRRAGELFF TGCGCCAGCAGCCAAGGGGGCGGGAGGAGGGCCGGGGAGCTGTTTTTT TRBD2 TRBV4-3 . TRBJ2-2
CAWQTENTEAFF TGTGCCTGGCAGACAGAGAACACTGAAGCTTTCTTT . TRBV30 few TRBJ1-1
CASSLAGGTYEQYF TGTGCCAGCAGTTTGGCGGGAGGAACCTACGAGCAGTACTTC TRBD2 TRBV28 . TRBJ2-7
CASSYSGGGETQYF TGTGCCAGCAGTTACTCGGGGGGAGGAGAGACCCAGTACTTC . TRBV6-5 . TRBJ2-5
CATRQGWTGELFF TGTGCCACACGGCAGGGGTGGACCGGGGAGCTGTTTTTT . TRBV19 once TRBJ2-2
CASSSRDPYFYGYTF TGTGCCAGCAGCAGCCGGGACCCTTACTTCTATGGCTACACCTTC . TRBV5-4 . TRBJ1-2